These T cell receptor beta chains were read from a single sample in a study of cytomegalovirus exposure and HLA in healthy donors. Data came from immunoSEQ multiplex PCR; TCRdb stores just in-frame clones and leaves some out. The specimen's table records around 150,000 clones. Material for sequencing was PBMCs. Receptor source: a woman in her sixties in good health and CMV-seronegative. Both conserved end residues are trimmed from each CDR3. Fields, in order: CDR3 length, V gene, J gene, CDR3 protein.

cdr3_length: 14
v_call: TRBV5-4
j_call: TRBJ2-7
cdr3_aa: ASSLDPGDSSYEQY

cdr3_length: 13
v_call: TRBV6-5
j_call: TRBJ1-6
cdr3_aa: ASTWGVLDNSPLH

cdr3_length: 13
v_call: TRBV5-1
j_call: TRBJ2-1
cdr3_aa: ASSPLAGGSSEQF

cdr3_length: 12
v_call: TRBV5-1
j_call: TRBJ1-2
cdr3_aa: ASSTSTGDIGYT

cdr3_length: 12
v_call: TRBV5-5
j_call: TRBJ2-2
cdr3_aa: ASSRLGNTGELF

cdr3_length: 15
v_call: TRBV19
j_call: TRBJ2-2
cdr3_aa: ASSIDLDGQFTGELF

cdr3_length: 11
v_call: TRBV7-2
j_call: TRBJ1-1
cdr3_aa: ASRIRSLDEAF

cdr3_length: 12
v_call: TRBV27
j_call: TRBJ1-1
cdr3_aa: ASSYINRGREAF

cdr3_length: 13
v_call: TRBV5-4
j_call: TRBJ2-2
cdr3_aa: ASSLGGANTGELF

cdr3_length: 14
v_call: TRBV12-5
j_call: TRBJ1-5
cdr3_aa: ASGLVQGNSNQPQH

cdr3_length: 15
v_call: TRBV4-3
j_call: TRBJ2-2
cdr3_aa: ASSQRLAGGRTGELF

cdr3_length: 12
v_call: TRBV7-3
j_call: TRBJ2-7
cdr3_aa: ASSLGQGNYEQY

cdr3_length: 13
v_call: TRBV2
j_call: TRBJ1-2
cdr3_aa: ASSDPPDYRRGYT

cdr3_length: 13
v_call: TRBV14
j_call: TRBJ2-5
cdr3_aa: ASSQPRGYQETQY

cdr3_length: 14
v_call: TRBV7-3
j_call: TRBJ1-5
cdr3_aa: ASSSGQGAGNQPQH

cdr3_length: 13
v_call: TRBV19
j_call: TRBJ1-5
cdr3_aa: ASSTGRVSNQPQH

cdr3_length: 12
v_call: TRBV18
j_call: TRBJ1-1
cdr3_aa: ASSPVQVNTEAF

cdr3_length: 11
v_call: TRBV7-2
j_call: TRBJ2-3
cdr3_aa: ASRRTGSDTQY

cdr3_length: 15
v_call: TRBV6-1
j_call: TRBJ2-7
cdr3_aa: ASSKEAGWEDSYEQY

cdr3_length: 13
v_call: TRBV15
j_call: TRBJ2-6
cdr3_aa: ATSRERAGANVLT

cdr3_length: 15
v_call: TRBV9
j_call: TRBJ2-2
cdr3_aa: ASSPSAGTRGTGELF

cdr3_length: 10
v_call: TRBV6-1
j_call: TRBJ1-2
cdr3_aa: ASSRLEVGYT

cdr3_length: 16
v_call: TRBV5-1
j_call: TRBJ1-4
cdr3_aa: ASRPRDRPFLRHEKLF

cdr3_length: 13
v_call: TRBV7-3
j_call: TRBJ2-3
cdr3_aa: ASSIRQGDTDTQY

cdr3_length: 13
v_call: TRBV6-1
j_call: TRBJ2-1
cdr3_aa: ASSEEGAPYNEQF

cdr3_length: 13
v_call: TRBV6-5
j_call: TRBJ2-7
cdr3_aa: ASSLSGVPFYEQY

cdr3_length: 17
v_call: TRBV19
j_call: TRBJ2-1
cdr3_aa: ASSGRLAGGEGSYNEQF

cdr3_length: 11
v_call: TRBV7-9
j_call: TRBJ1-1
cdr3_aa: ASSLGGEKNAF

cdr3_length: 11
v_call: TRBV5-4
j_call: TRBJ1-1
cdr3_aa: ASSQDRNTEAF

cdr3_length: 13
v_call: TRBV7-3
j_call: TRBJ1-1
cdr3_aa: ASSPGRGGNTEAF

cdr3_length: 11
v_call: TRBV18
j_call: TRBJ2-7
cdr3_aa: ASYRDNTYEQY

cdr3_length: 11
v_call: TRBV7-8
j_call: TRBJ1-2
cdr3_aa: ASSSWDKDGYT

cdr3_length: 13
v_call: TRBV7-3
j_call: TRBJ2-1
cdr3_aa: ASSRTSGTVNEQF

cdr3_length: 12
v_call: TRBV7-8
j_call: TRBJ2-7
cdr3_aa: ASSLDRGSYEQY

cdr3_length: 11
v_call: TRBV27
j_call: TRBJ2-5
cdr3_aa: ASSLRVKETQY

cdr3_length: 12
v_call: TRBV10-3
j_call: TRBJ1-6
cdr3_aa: AISESSNNSPLH

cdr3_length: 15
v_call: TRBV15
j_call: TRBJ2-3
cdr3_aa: ATSRDRGGPSTDTQY

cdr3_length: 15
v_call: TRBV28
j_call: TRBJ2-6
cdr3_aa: ASVLAGAGSGANVLT

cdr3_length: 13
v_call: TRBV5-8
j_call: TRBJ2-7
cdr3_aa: ASSSTGTKTYEQY

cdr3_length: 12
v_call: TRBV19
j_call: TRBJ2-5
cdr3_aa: ASSYLRGEETQY

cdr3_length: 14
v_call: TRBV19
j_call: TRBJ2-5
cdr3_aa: ASSIGLGTSQETQY

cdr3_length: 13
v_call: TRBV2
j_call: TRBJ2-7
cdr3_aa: ASRARDRNLYEQY

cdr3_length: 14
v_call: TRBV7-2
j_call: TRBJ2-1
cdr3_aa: ASSPRRTGAGNEQF

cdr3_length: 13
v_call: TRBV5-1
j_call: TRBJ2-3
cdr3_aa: ASSLPWGDTDTQY

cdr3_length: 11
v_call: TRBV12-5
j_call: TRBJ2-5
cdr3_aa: ASGLVLRETQY